The TCR beta chain under discussion was sequenced for a study of control samples from healthy donors and cancer patients. Sequencing used immunoSEQ multiplex PCR; TCRdb keeps in-frame clones, though not all of them. Here the sample spans about 92,000 clones, 82% being singletons. This CDR3 spans 12 amino acids. V lost 7 bases and J 3 bases, leaving 10 bases between the germline ends. Germline V gene sequence: CDR1 MNHEY, CDR2 SVGAGI. The J gene is TRBJ2-7, the V gene TRBV6-5; D gene ambiguous. The specimen was blood. The sequence was collected from a woman in her sixties or seventies in good health. The CDR3 here is CASTYGVYEQYF. CDR3 bases: TGTGCCAGCACGTACGGCGTCTACGAGCAGTACTTC.